Listed here is a single TCR beta chain. The CDR3 covers 15 residues. CDR1 is MGHRA, CDR2 YSYEKL, per germline. Trimming stripped 0 bases from V and 3 bases from J, with 12 bases between. Libraries were prepared by immunoSEQ multiplex PCR; TCRdb keeps only in-frame clonotypes and omits some of them. The sample carries about 320,000 clones, around 89% recorded once. The data were obtained in a study of blood T cell repertoires in COVID-19. The receptor comes from a young man who had recovered from COVID-19. Sequenced material: peripheral blood. This rearrangement joins TRBV4-1 to TRBJ2-7; D is uncertain. CDR3 sequence reads: CASSQDWQVGYEQYF. The CDR3 DNA follows: TGCGCCAGCAGCCAAGATTGGCAGGTGGGCTACGAGCAGTACTTC.